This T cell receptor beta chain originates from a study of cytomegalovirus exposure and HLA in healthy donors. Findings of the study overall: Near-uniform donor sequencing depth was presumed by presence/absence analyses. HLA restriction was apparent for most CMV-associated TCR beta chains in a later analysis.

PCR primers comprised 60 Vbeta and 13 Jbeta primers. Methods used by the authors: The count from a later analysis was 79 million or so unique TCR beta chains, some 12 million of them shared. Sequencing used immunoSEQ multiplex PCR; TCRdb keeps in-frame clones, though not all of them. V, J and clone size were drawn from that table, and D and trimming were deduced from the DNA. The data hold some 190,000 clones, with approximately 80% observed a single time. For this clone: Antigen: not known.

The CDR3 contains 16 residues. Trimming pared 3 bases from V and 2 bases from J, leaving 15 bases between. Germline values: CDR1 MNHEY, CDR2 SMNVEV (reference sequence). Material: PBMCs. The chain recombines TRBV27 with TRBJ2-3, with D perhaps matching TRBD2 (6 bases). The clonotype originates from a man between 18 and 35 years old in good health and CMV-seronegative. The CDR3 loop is CASSLEWAGITDTQYF. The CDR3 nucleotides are TGTGCCAGCAGTTTGGAGTGGGCGGGGATCACAGATACGCAGTATTTT.